This is a list of T cell receptor beta chains from one sample in a study of T cells in Graves' hyperthyroidism and ophthalmopathy. A single record per CDR3 protein comes from TCRdb applying MiXCR to the multiplex PCR reads. The data hold a few hundred thousand distinct CDR3 sequences, with around 21% observed a single time. Sequencing was performed on blood. The receptor source for this set is a man aged 18 to 30 with Graves' hyperthyroidism. Each CDR3 is given with its conserved first and last residue. D genes are given only for firm matches. Part of the rows lack a size; the others show once, few, many or a class for expanded clones.

once	NA	TRBV6-1	TRBJ2-7	CASSELRVTGYEQYF	TGTGCCAGCAGTGAACTCAGGGTTACGGGGTACGAGCAGTACTTC
NA	NA	TRBV7-2	TRBJ2-7	CASSLVPGAGEQYF	TGTGCCAGCAGCTTAGTCCCGGGGGCGGGGGAGCAGTACTTC
many	NA	TRBV19	TRBJ1-5	CASSISYAQPQHF	TGTGCCAGTAGTATATCATACGCCCAGCCCCAGCATTTT
few	TRBD2	TRBV20-1	TRBJ2-5	CSARVLAGPPETQYF	TGCAGTGCTAGAGTTCTAGCGGGGCCCCCCGAGACCCAGTACTTC
many	NA	TRBV6-5	TRBJ1-2	CASSNKGNNYGYTF	TGTGCCAGCAGTAATAAGGGGAACAACTATGGCTACACCTTC
many	NA	TRBV4-1	TRBJ1-1	CASSQVRANTEAFF	TGCGCCAGCAGCCAAGTACGGGCGAACACTGAAGCTTTCTTT
many	NA	TRBV28	TRBJ2-7	CASSFSGSEQYF	TGTGCCAGCAGTTTCTCGGGTAGCGAGCAGTACTTC
many	NA	TRBV7-8	TRBJ1-2	CASSLGFGTNYGYTF	TGTGCCAGCAGCTTAGGGTTCGGGACTAACTATGGCTACACCTTC
NA	TRBD1	TRBV6-2/TRBV6-3	TRBJ1-5	CASSYAGPGQGGLYSNQPQHF	TGTGCCAGCAGTTACGCGGGACCGGGACAGGGGGGCCTTTATAGCAATCAGCCCCAGCATTTT
many	TRBD1	TRBV5-5	TRBJ1-2	CASSSTGTDNYGYTF	TGTGCCAGCAGCTCGACAGGGACCGATAACTATGGCTACACCTTC
NA	TRBD2	TRBV7-2	TRBJ2-5	CASSLARGLAGGMETQYF	TGTGCCAGCAGCTTAGCCCGCGGACTAGCGGGTGGGATGGAGACCCAGTACTTC
few	TRBD1	TRBV20-1	TRBJ1-6	CSARRPGQGFESPLHF	TGCAGTGCTAGAAGGCCGGGACAGGGGTTTGAGTCACCCCTCCACTTT
many	NA	TRBV7-2	TRBJ1-1	CASSLGSHSPTEAFF	TGTGCCAGCAGCTTAGGGTCGCATAGTCCCACTGAAGCTTTCTTT
many	NA	TRBV6-5	TRBJ1-3	CASRNSGVITGNTIYF	TGTGCCAGCAGAAACTCGGGAGTGATCACTGGAAACACCATATATTTT
many	NA	TRBV4-1	TRBJ1-2	CASSQEAYGYTF	TGCGCCAGCAGCCAAGAGGCCTATGGCTACACCTTC
NA	TRBD1	TRBV15	TRBJ1-2	CATSRTGATGYTF	TGTGCCACCAGCAGGACAGGGGCGACCGGCTACACCTTC
many	NA	TRBV19	TRBJ1-5	CASSMGGDSNQPQHF	TGTGCCAGTAGTATGGGTGGAGATAGCAATCAGCCCCAGCATTTT
many	TRBD1	TRBV11-2	TRBJ2-7	CASSKGTGAYEQYF	TGTGCCAGCAGCAAGGGGACAGGGGCATACGAGCAGTACTTC
NA	NA	TRBV12-3/TRBV12-4	TRBJ2-7	CASSLATGPTVYEQYF	TGTGCCAGCAGTTTAGCAACCGGGCCAACAGTCTACGAGCAGTACTTC
many	NA	TRBV7-8	TRBJ1-5	CASSLKRGPPNQPQHF	TGTGCCAGCAGCTTAAAAAGGGGTCCACCTAATCAGCCCCAGCATTTT
NA	NA	TRBV7-8	TRBJ1-1	CASSQDRWSEAFF	TGTGCCAGCAGCCAAGACAGATGGAGTGAAGCTTTCTTT
NA	NA	TRBV24-1	TRBJ2-3	CATSDRPGEDTQYF	TGTGCCACCAGTGACCGTCCGGGGGAAGATACGCAGTATTTT
few	NA	TRBV29-1	TRBJ1-1	CSVSEGTEAFF	TGCAGCGTTTCAGAAGGCACTGAAGCTTTCTTT
many	NA	TRBV19	TRBJ2-5	CASSFTGEFLTQYF	TGTGCCAGTAGTTTCACCGGGGAGTTCCTTACCCAGTACTTC
NA	TRBD1	TRBV6-2/TRBV6-3	TRBJ1-3	CASSYPGTGVSGNTIYF	TGTGCCAGCAGTTACCCCGGGACAGGAGTCTCTGGAAACACCATATATTTT
NA	TRBD1	TRBV15	TRBJ1-5	CATSNVRGLPNQPQHF	TGTGCCACCAGCAACGTCAGGGGGCTACCCAATCAGCCCCAGCATTTT
many	TRBD1	TRBV20-1	TRBJ1-1	CSASGGSLMNTEAFF	TGCAGTGCTTCAGGGGGATCTTTAATGAACACTGAAGCTTTCTTT
many	NA	TRBV7-9	TRBJ2-4	CASSSEGRVAKNIQYF	TGTGCCAGCAGCTCCGAAGGCCGGGTAGCCAAAAACATTCAGTACTTC
NA	TRBD2	TRBV20-1	TRBJ2-2	CSARVLAGGPGELFF	TGCAGTGCTAGGGTACTAGCGGGGGGACCCGGGGAGCTGTTTTTT
NA	NA	TRBV18	TRBJ1-1	CASSPRGAGETNTEAFF	TGTGCCAGCTCACCACGGGGGGCCGGGGAGACGAACACTGAAGCTTTCTTT
many	NA	TRBV5-5	TRBJ2-5	CASSLGRTVGRETQYF	TGTGCCAGCAGCTTGGGGAGGACAGTGGGTCGAGAGACCCAGTACTTC
NA	TRBD1	TRBV7-7	TRBJ2-5	CASSWGQGEGETQYF	TGTGCCAGCAGCTGGGGACAGGGGGAAGGGGAGACCCAGTACTTC
NA	NA	TRBV2	TRBJ1-1	CASSEMGGRTEAFF	TGTGCCAGCAGTGAAATGGGGGGCCGGACTGAAGCTTTCTTT
many	TRBD1	TRBV6-1	TRBJ1-1	CASRSDRGVGYTEAFF	TGTGCCAGCAGATCGGACAGGGGGGTGGGATACACTGAAGCTTTCTTT
many	NA	TRBV28	TRBJ1-1	CASSLPGLTFF	TGTGCCAGCAGTTTACCGGGACTCACCTTCTTT
NA	TRBD1	TRBV12-3/TRBV12-4	TRBJ2-7	CASKGSQGFPYEQYF	TGTGCCAGCAAGGGCTCACAGGGGTTCCCCTACGAGCAGTACTTC
few	TRBD1	TRBV29-1	TRBJ1-5	CSVGQGGWDQPQHF	TGCAGCGTAGGACAGGGGGGTTGGGATCAGCCCCAGCATTTT
many	NA	TRBV30	TRBJ2-2	CAWSGPFRLSNTGELFF	TGTGCCTGGAGTGGCCCATTTCGACTGTCGAACACCGGGGAGCTGTTTTTT
many	NA	TRBV2	TRBJ1-2	CASSGSGGSRGYTF	TGTGCCAGCAGTGGGTCGGGGGGATCGCGCGGCTACACCTTC
many	NA	TRBV7-8	TRBJ1-1	CASSQNTLFGRLNTEAFF	TGTGCCAGCAGCCAAAACACACTATTCGGACGGCTGAACACTGAAGCTTTCTTT
few	NA	TRBV6-5	TRBJ2-5	CASSYDWANRAGETQYF	TGTGCCAGCAGTTACGATTGGGCTAACAGGGCTGGGGAGACCCAGTACTTC